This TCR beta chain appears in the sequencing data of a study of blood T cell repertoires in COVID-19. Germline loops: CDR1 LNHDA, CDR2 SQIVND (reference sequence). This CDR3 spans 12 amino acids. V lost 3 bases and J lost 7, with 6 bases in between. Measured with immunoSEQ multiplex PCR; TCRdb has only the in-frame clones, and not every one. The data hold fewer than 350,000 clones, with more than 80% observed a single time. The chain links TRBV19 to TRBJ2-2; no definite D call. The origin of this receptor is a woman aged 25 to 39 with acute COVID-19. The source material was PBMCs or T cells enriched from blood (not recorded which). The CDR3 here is CASSIPLGELFF. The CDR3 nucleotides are TGTGCCAGTAGTATTCCCCTCGGGGAGCTGTTTTTT. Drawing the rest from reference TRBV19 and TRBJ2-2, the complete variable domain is DGGITQSPKYLFRKEGQNVTLSCEQNLNHDAMYWYRQDPGQGLRLIYYSQIVNDFQKGDIAEGYSVSREKKESFPLTVTSAQKNPTAFYLCASSIPLGELFFGEGSRLTVL.